This TCR beta chain was recorded in a study of tumor and adjacent non-tumor tissue in lung cancer. The study, taken as a whole, reports: Normal lung showed higher cumulative top 100 clone frequency than tumor. Compared with tumor, normal lung showed significantly lower TCR diversity.

Three rounds of nested PCR, following a modified ARM-PCR protocol, produced the TCRbeta library. TCRdb ran MiXCR on the multiplex PCR reads and lists one entry per CDR3 protein. The sample holds roughly 67,000 distinct CDR3 sequences, more than 75% seen once. Per germline, CDR1 SQVTM and CDR2 ANQGSEA. This CDR3 contains 14 residues. Turning to this clonotype: The antigen remains undetermined. The conserved phenylalanine or tryptophan normally closing the CDR3 is absent here, so this likely arose from a read error.

RNA was extracted from bulk tissue without any cell sorting. This non-tumor lung sample came from over 3 cm beyond the tumor edge. This sequence originates from a man aged 55 to 69 with non-small cell lung cancer. The chain is built from TRBV29-1 and TRBJ2-1, with TRBD2 matching 8 bases. The sample was distant non-tumor lung tissue. Here the CDR3 reads CSAPTSGPYNEQFS. The CDR3 DNA sequence: TGCAGCGCTCCTACTAGCGGACCCTACAACGAGCAGTTCTCC.